This TCR beta chain was sequenced in a study of blood T cell repertoires in COVID-19. Across the study: Donors in the United States, Italy and Spain gave samples during acute or convalescent COVID-19. The analysed material was cDNA or gDNA that came from T cells, B-cell-depleted T cells, or PBMCs.

The V gene end was trimmed by 4 bases and the J gene end by 3 bases; junction bases not matched to a gene: 5. The CDR3 runs 15 residues. Germline V gene lookup returns CDR1 SNHLY and CDR2 FYNNEI. The protocol was immunoSEQ multiplex PCR, while the TCRdb copy is restricted to in-frame clones and leaves out a portion. The sample yields some 170,000 clones, 82% seen once. The sequencing input was peripheral blood. The J gene is TRBJ1-5, the V gene TRBV2; 8 nucleotides line up with TRBD1. The receptor was isolated from a woman in her 70s with acute or convalescent COVID-19. The DNA for the CDR3 is TGTGCCAGCAGTGGAGGACAGGGTCCCAATCAGCCCCAGCATTTT. Residues: CASSGGQGPNQPQHF.